The 28 T cell receptor beta chains given below trace back to one sample, sequenced in a study of control samples from healthy donors and cancer patients. Profiled with immunoSEQ multiplex PCR; TCRdb holds only in-frame clones, not every one. The sample consists of 400,000 to 450,000 clones, approximately 92% of them appearing once. What was sequenced was PBMCs. The receptors derive from a middle-aged man with head and neck cancer.

This sequence joins TRBV7-2 and TRBJ1-2; TRBD1 agrees at 9 bases. Germline CDR1 SGHTA, CDR2 FQGNSA. Trimming at V came to 5 bases and at J to 6 bases, leaving 4 bases not matched to a gene. The CDR3 is 13 amino acids. The CDR3 is CASSPRQGDGYTF. The CDR3 nucleotides read TGTGCCAGCAGCCCGCGACAGGGGGATGGCTACACCTTC.

The chain is built from TRBV6-5 and TRBJ1-2; 8 nucleotides align to TRBD1. Germline CDR1 and CDR2: MNHEY and SVGAGI. V shed 6 bases and J 1 base; nucleotides not matched to a gene: 7. This CDR3 has 15 amino acids. The CDR3 sequence: CASRWTGSLNYGYTF. CDR3 sequence (DNA): TGTGCCAGCAGGTGGACAGGGAGTCTTAACTATGGCTACACCTTC.

The chain links TRBV28 to TRBJ1-2, with D tentatively TRBD1 (6 bases). The V end was cut by 0 bases, the J end by 4 bases, with 6 bases between. The CDR3 consists of 13 residues. Germline loops: CDR1 MDHEN, CDR2 SYDVKM. The CDR3, as DNA: TGTGCCAGCAGTTTATGGACAGGCTATGGCTACACCTTC. It encodes CASSLWTGYGYTF.

V usage is TRBV23-1 and J usage is TRBJ2-7, with no clear D. TRBV23-1 is an open reading frame whose function is uncertain. V was trimmed by 2 bases and J by 0 bases, leaving 23 bases between them. The length of the CDR3 is 19 residues. The CDR3: CASSQAKGARGQFSYEQYF. The CDR3 nucleotides are TGCGCCAGCAGTCAAGCGAAGGGTGCCCGTGGGCAGTTCTCCTACGAGCAGTACTTC.

This clone was recorded once. V usage is TRBV20-1 and J usage is TRBJ2-1; no clear D. V gave up 3 bases and J gave up 4 bases, with 13 bases separating them. The CDR3 is 14 amino acids. Germline loops: CDR1 DFQATT, CDR2 SNEGSKA (reference sequence). As DNA, the CDR3 is TGCAGTGCTAGTTACGGCACGAAATACAATGAGCAGTTCTTC. Protein product: CSASYGTKYNEQFF.

The CDR3 DNA is TGTGCCAGCAGTGACCCGCTAAGACCCCGGGGGGCCTACGAGCAGTACTTC. Encoded protein: CASSDPLRPRGAYEQYF. The chain is built from TRBV6-4 and TRBJ2-7; the match to TRBD2 covers 7 bases. Germline V gives CDR1 MRHNA, CDR2 SNTAGT. V dropped 2 bases and J dropped 2; count of bases not matched to a gene: 12. This CDR3 is 17 amino acids long.

This clone was recorded once. CDR3 nucleotide sequence: TGTGCCAGCAGAATTGGGACAGGGGGCCCCGAAAAACTGTTTTTT. This sequence encodes CASRIGTGGPEKLFF. The chain employs TRBV5-4 and TRBJ1-4; 12 nucleotides line up with TRBD1. The V and J ends lost 5 bases and 8 bases, in that order; junction bases with no gene match: 7. Germline V gene sequence: CDR1 SGHNT, CDR2 YYREEE (reference sequence). The CDR3 is 15 residues long.

This chain uses TRBV7-2 with TRBJ1-2; the D is unclear. The CDR3 is made up of 13 amino acids. The germline V gene has CDR1 SGHTA and CDR2 FQGNSA. Trimming removed 3 bases at V and 0 bases at J, with 5 bases between. The CDR3 bases are TGTGCCAGCAGCTTTTCAGCTAACTATGGCTACACCTTC. This codes for CASSFSANYGYTF.

The chain combines TRBV9 with TRBJ2-5, with unresolved D. CDR1 is SGDLS and CDR2 is YYNGEE in the germline V gene. Trimming cost V 4 bases and J 1 base, with 23 bases left between them. The CDR3 totals 18 residues. In DNA form, the CDR3 reads TGTGCCAGCAGCCCCGGTGCGTACAGAAAGCAGTTCCAAGAGACCCAGTACTTC. This translates into CASSPGAYRKQFQETQYF.

In its sample, this clone was seen a few times. The V call is TRBV19, the J call TRBJ2-7; D call uncertain. The CDR3 sequence is 12 residues long. Germline CDR1 and CDR2: LNHDA and SQIVND (reference sequence). The V end lost 6 bases, the J end lost 5 bases, and 11 bases lay between the germline ends. The CDR3: CASSPSRDEQYF. In nucleotides, the CDR3 is TGTGCCAGTAGCCCAAGCCGCGACGAGCAGTACTTC.

The gene calls are TRBV10-3 and TRBJ2-3; 9 bases fit TRBD2. This CDR3 region has 16 residues. Germline trimming cut 4 bases from V and 4 bases from J; bases unmatched to any gene: 9. Germline V gives CDR1 ENHRY, CDR2 SYGVKD. The CDR3 loop is CAISAKAGGQADTQYF. The DNA of the CDR3 is TGTGCCATCAGTGCTAAAGCGGGGGGTCAGGCAGATACGCAGTATTTT.

The sample holds one count of this clone. This rearrangement joins TRBV11-2 to TRBJ1-2; 7 bases agree with TRBD1. Unmatched junction bases numbered 4, after V lost 2 bases and J lost 7 bases. The CDR3 runs to 13 residues. Per germline, CDR1 SGHAT and CDR2 FQNNGV. DNA of the CDR3: TGTGCCAGCAGCTTAATGAGGGGGCTTGGCTACACCTTC. Translating it yields CASSLMRGLGYTF. Complete variable domain (other parts from reference TRBV11-2 and TRBJ1-2): EAGVAQSPRYKIIEKRQSVAFWCNPISGHATLYWYQQILGQGPKLLIQFQNNGVVDDSQLPKDRFSAERLKGVDSTLKIQPAKLEDSAVYLCASSLMRGLGYTFGSGTRLTVV.

V usage is TRBV2 and J usage is TRBJ2-7; a possible D gene is TRBD1 (6 bases). Trimming removed 4 bases from V and 1 base from J, with 11 bases in between. CDR1 is SNHLY, CDR2 FYNNEI, per germline. The CDR3 covers 14 residues. The CDR3 sequence: CASSASQGSYEQYF. CDR3 DNA: TGTGCCAGCAGTGCGTCACAGGGATCCTACGAGCAGTACTTC.

This chain uses TRBV29-1 with TRBJ2-5; weak D call: TRBD1 (5 bases). Germline V gene lookup returns CDR1 SQVTM and CDR2 ANQGSEA. This CDR3 region has 12 residues. The V and J ends lost 3 bases and 1 base respectively, with 6 bases between them. The CDR3 loop reads CSVDRGQETQYF. Written as DNA, the CDR3 is TGCAGCGTTGATAGGGGCCAAGAGACCCAGTACTTC.

This chain uses TRBV11-2 with TRBJ1-1, with a possible D match to TRBD1 (6 bases). CDR3 size: 13 residues. The germline V gene has CDR1 SGHAT and CDR2 FQNNGV. The ends were cut back, 5 bases at V and 6 bases at J, with 13 bases in the middle. The CDR3 DNA reads as TGTGCCAGCAGCCCGAGGGGGTCGGCTGAAGCTTTCTTT. Protein: CASSPRGSAEAFF.

CDR3 coding DNA: TGTGCCAGTAGTATAGTAACTGGCCTTATCTCTGGAAACACCATATATTTT. Amino acid sequence: CASSIVTGLISGNTIYF. The chain uses TRBV19 and TRBJ1-3; unclear D gene. Trimming stripped 1 base from V and 0 bases from J, with 13 bases between. This CDR3 comprises 17 residues. Germline loops: CDR1 LNHDA, CDR2 SQIVND (reference sequence).

The rearrangement uses TRBV28 and TRBJ2-1; no definite D call. V was cut by 10 bases and J by 10 bases, with 17 bases left in between. This CDR3 contains 12 residues. Germline V CDR1 and CDR2: MDHEN, SYDVKM. The CDR3 DNA sequence: TGTGCCACCCTAAAAAGTGACCACGAGCAGTTCTTC. The encoded protein is CATLKSDHEQFF.

The CDR3 region is CASTSGGDYTGELFF. DNA of the CDR3: TGTGCCAGCACTAGCGGGGGGGACTACACCGGGGAGCTGTTTTTT. The gene calls are TRBV2 and TRBJ2-2; TRBD2 aligns across 12 bases. After removal of 7 bases from V and 3 bases from J, the junction contained 3 bases not matched to a gene. The CDR3 spans 15 residues. Germline CDR1 and CDR2: SNHLY and FYNNEI.

The chain recombines TRBV5-4 with TRBJ2-7, with 9 bases identical to TRBD1. Germline V lookup: CDR1 SGHNT, CDR2 YYREEE (reference sequence). V lost 4 bases to trimming and J lost 6 bases; unmatched junction nucleotides: 8. This CDR3 has 14 amino acids. The CDR3 sequence: CASSPTTGGCEQYF. CDR3 coding DNA: TGTGCCAGCAGCCCTACGACAGGGGGATGCGAGCAGTACTTC.

The chain is built from TRBV7-3 and TRBJ2-2, with no clear D. V was clipped by 1 base and J by 5 bases, with 11 bases between them. The CDR3 extends over 15 amino acids. Germline CDR1 is SGHTA and CDR2 is FQGTGA. The CDR3 sequence: CASSLNSYLTGELFF. CDR3 sequence (DNA): TGTGCCAGCAGCTTAAACAGTTATTTAACCGGGGAGCTGTTTTTT. The entire variable domain, with the rest obtained from reference TRBV7-3 and TRBJ2-2, is as follows: GAGVSQTPSNKVTEKGKYVELRCDPISGHTALYWYRQSLGQGPEFLIYFQGTGAADDSGLPNDRFFAVRPEGSVSTLKIQRTERGDSAVYLCASSLNSYLTGELFFGEGSRLTVL.

The V and J genes are TRBV5-1 and TRBJ2-1, with 7 bases that match TRBD1. The CDR3 consists of 13 residues. CDR1 and CDR2 from the germline V gene are SGHRS and YFSETQ. The ends lost 5 bases at V and 5 bases at J; junction bases unmatched: 4. CDR3 in amino acids: CASRRDSNNEQFF. In DNA, the CDR3 is TGCGCCAGCAGGAGGGACAGCAACAATGAGCAGTTCTTC.

The chain couples TRBV21-1 to TRBJ1-4. TRBV21-1 is marked as a pseudogene. CDR3 length equals 18 residues. In DNA, the CDR3 is TGTGCCAGCAGCAAAGGGGGGGCGACACCTGCAACTAATGAAAAACTGTTTTTT. Translation: CASSKGGATPATNEKLFF.

This chain connects TRBV6-2 or TRBV6-3 to TRBJ2-1; no clear D. V lost 2 bases and J 6 bases, leaving 11 bases between the germline ends. There are 14 residues in the CDR3. The V gene's germline CDR1 is MNHEY and CDR2 SVGEGT. Here the CDR3 reads CASSYGPFGNEQFF. CDR3 in DNA: TGTGCCAGCAGTTACGGTCCGTTCGGCAATGAGCAGTTCTTC.

J is TRBJ2-6 and V is TRBV5-4; 10 positions match TRBD1. Looked up from germline, CDR1 is SGHNT and CDR2 is YYREEE (reference sequence). The CDR3 covers 18 residues. Trimming took 4 bases from V and 0 from J; bases not matched to a gene: 7. The CDR3 DNA is TGTGCCAGCAGCCCCGGACAGGGGGTCAACTCTGGGGCCAACGTCCTGACTTTC. Translating gives CASSPGQGVNSGANVLTF.

V and J are TRBV28 and TRBJ1-6, with 9 bases fitting TRBD1. This CDR3 is built from 15 residues. Trimming took 5 bases from V and 6 from J; bases not matched to a gene: 5. Per germline, CDR1 MDHEN and CDR2 SYDVKM. Here the CDR3 reads CASSGQGRPNSPLHF. The CDR3 nucleotides read TGTGCCAGCAGTGGACAGGGGAGGCCTAATTCACCCCTCCACTTT.

This clone was picked up one time. CDR3 in DNA: TGTGCCAGCAGTGAGATACAGGGAAGAGGAAGCTACACCTTC. Translation gives CASSEIQGRGSYTF. This chain connects TRBV2 to TRBJ1-2; possibly TRBD1 for D (6 bases). The V and J ends lost 3 bases and 9 bases respectively, with 17 bases between them. From germline, CDR1 is SNHLY and CDR2 FYNNEI. There are 14 residues in the CDR3.

The chain has TRBV19 and TRBJ2-5; the D call may be TRBD1 or TRBD2 (5 bases each). Trimming pared 9 bases from V and 2 bases from J, leaving 13 bases between. The CDR3 has 13 residues. The germline CDR1 and CDR2 sequences are LNHDA and SQIVND (reference sequence). CDR3 sequence: CASSRGGQETQYF. The CDR3 DNA reads as TGTGCCAGCTCCCGTGGGGGACAAGAGACCCAGTACTTC.

DNA for the CDR3: TGTGCCAGCAGTACCGACAGGGGCCGCAATCAGCCCCAGCATTTT. It codes for CASSTDRGRNQPQHF. The chain joins TRBV2 to TRBJ1-5; 8 bases agree with TRBD1. This CDR3 has 15 amino acids. Germline CDR1 reads SNHLY; CDR2 reads FYNNEI. V shed 5 bases and J 2 bases; nucleotides not matched to a gene: 5.